The source of this T cell receptor (beta chain) is a study of blood T cell repertoires in COVID-19. The overall study: The samples span acute and convalescent COVID-19 from the United States, Italy and Spain. Sample material is recorded as cDNA or gDNA derived from T cells, B-cell-depleted T cells, or PBMCs.

This clone came up a few times. Study processing details: Reference gene primer amplification gave nucleated cell count estimates. Data came from immunoSEQ multiplex PCR; TCRdb stores just in-frame clones and leaves some out. V and J calls and clone size come straight from that table; D and trimming were deduced from the DNA. The data contain some 250,000 clones, 70% to 80% of them singletons. Trimming took off 7 bases at V and 1 base at J, with 15 bases between the two ends. This CDR3 has 15 amino acids. Germline V gene sequence: CDR1 LNHDA, CDR2 SQIVND (reference sequence). This TCR derives from a woman of 80 years or more with acute or convalescent COVID-19. Sequenced: peripheral blood. The V call is TRBV19, the J call TRBJ2-3, with a possible D match to TRBD2 (6 bases). The CDR3 loop reads CASTRESGRTDTQYF. The CDR3 bases are TGTGCCAGTACTAGGGAGAGCGGGCGCACAGATACGCAGTATTTT.